One sample yielded the 23 T cell receptor beta chains listed below, sequenced in a study of tumor-infiltrating lymphocytes in primary liver carcinoma. Total RNA and DNA came together from approximately 22-30 mg of bulk tissue without cell sorting. Synthesis of TCR beta cDNA was carried out from 500 ng total RNA with a constant-region primer. Sequencing libraries for TCR beta derived from three nested multiplex PCR rounds that used slightly modified ARM-PCR. The opening two PCR rounds, around 10 cycles each, paired TRBV1-TRBV30 forward primers with a C-beta reverse primer. TCRdb independently ran MiXCR on the multiplex PCR reads; one entry per CDR3 protein. Of tens of thousands of distinct CDR3 sequences listed, roughly 80% are singletons. Material: liver tumor tissue from sampling region 4. Regarding subset: tumor region T4, right-lateral pole. These receptors came from a man aged 35 to 55 with primary liver carcinoma and hepatitis B virus infection.

This sequence joins TRBV30 and TRBJ1-4; no definite D call. V dropped 4 bases and J dropped 5 bases, with 14 bases sitting between them. This CDR3 is built from 14 residues. Germline-derived CDR1 and CDR2 are GTSNPN and SVGIG (reference sequence). CDR3 bases: TGTGCCTGGAATTTACAGATAACCAATGAAAAACTGTTTTTT. Encoded protein: CAWNLQITNEKLFF.

This clonotype is labeled as medium-sized (0.01 to 0.1%). The gene calls are TRBV12-3 or TRBV12-4 and TRBJ1-6, with unresolved D. CDR3 size: 16 residues. With 6 bases removed from V and 6 bases from J, the gap between germline ends came to 18 bases. CDR3 region: CASSQDPFSSNSPLHF. The DNA for the CDR3 is TGTGCCAGCAGCCAAGACCCTTTTTCTAGTAATTCACCCCTCCACTTT.

Remarks on this clonotype: A junction end diverges from the germline sequence, so it may reflect a read error. The V call is TRBV29-1, the J call TRBJ1-5; 7 bases agree with TRBD1. Germline CDR1 SQVTM, CDR2 ANQGSEA. This CDR3 region has 14 residues. The CDR3 region is CSIATGTKSQSQHF. The CDR3 region has the DNA TGCAGCATAGCGACAGGGACTAAAAGTCAGTCCCAGCATTTT.

This clonotype was counted once. Germline and junction disagree at one end, which may indicate a read error. This rearrangement joins TRBV7-9 to TRBJ2-1; D might be TRBD2 (6 bases). The CDR3 contains 17 residues. Germline V gene sequence: CDR1 SEHNR, CDR2 FQNEAQ (reference sequence). The CDR3 is CASSSRSSGRTYNERLF. CDR3 nucleotides: TGTGCCAGCAGCTCTCGTAGTTCCGGGAGAACCTACAATGAGCGGCTCTTC.

A note on this clonotype: Since the CDR3 does not end with the conserved phenylalanine or tryptophan, this likely comes from a read error. The J gene is TRBJ2-3, the V gene TRBV11-2, with 7 nucleotides matching TRBD2. The CDR3 is made up of 16 amino acids. The V and J ends lost 5 bases and 4 bases, in that order; junction bases with no gene match: 12. Per the germline V gene, CDR1 is SGHAT and CDR2 is FQNNGV. The CDR3 protein is CASSPAGGGVPDTQYI. CDR3 DNA sequence: TGTGCCAGCAGCCCAGCTGGGGGAGGGGTCCCAGATACGCAGTATATA.

Turning to this clonotype: At one boundary the junction diverges from the germline segment, which might be a read error. This chain joins TRBV5-1 and TRBJ2-3, with D perhaps TRBD2 (5 bases). The germline gives CDR1 SGHRS, CDR2 YFSETQ. CDR3 size: 16 residues. The CDR3 reads CASSAGILPSTDTQYF. DNA of the CDR3: TGCGCCAGCAGCGCCGGGATCTTGCCTAGCACAGATACGCAGTATTTC.

This clonotype was observed many times. The chain links TRBV19 to TRBJ1-2; D perhaps matches TRBD1 (6 bases). The CDR3 runs 13 residues. Trimming cost V 7 bases and J 4 bases, with 13 bases left between them. Germline V gene sequence: CDR1 LNHDA, CDR2 SQIVND (reference sequence). CDR3 in amino acids: CASTPGQLYGYTF. CDR3 DNA sequence: TGTGCCAGTACCCCAGGACAGCTCTATGGCTACACCTTC. The whole variable domain, remainder taken from reference TRBV19 and TRBJ1-2, is DGGITQSPKYLFRKEGQNVTLSCEQNLNHDAMYWYRQDPGQGLRLIYYSQIVNDFQKGDIAEGYSVSREKKESFPLTVTSAQKNPTAFYLCASTPGQLYGYTFGSGTRLTVV.

To note about this clonotype: This may arise from a read error, as a much more abundant clone is one base away. The chain recombines TRBV28 with TRBJ2-2; tentatively, D is TRBD2 (5 bases). V lost 6 bases and J lost 4, with 9 bases in between. CDR1 is MDHEN, CDR2 SYDVKM, per germline. The CDR3 loop spans 13 amino acids. CDR3 region: CASRRGSTGELFF. The CDR3 DNA is TGTGCCAGCAGAAGAGGGAGCACCGGGGAGCTGTTTTTT.

CDR3 amino acids: CSVGEVGAGGTQYF. In nucleotides, the CDR3 is TGCAGCGTTGGGGAGGTGGGAGCGGGAGGTACGCAGTATTTT. The rearrangement links TRBV29-1 to TRBJ2-3; TRBD2 aligns across 9 bases. CDR1 and CDR2 (germline): SQVTM, ANQGSEA. The trim removed 4 bases at V and 8 bases at J, leaving 10 bases unmatched. The CDR3 extends over 14 amino acids.

With regard to this clonotype: An end of the junction does not agree with germline; a read error may underlie this. This chain links TRBV28 with TRBJ2-7; D gene uncertain. This CDR3 has 15 residues. CDR1 MDHEN and CDR2 SYDVKM come from the germline V gene. The CDR3 loop is CASSLLGYAGSEQYF. The CDR3 nucleotides are TGTGCCAGCAGTCTGCTCGGATATGCAGGCAGCGAGCAATACTTC. Combining the CDR3 with reference TRBV28 and TRBJ2-7 gives the whole variable domain DVKVTQSSRYLVKRTGEKVFLECVQDMDHENMFWYRQDPGLGLRLIYFSYDVKMKEKGDIPEGYSVSREKKERFSLILESASTNQTSMYLCASSLLGYAGSEQYFGPGTRLTVT.

A remark on this clonotype: One junction end does not reproduce the germline sequence, and a read error may be involved. The chain uses TRBV7-9 and TRBJ1-2; D is unresolved. Germline CDR1 and CDR2: SEHNR and FQNEAQ (reference sequence). This CDR3 is built from 15 residues. The DNA of the CDR3 is TGTGCCAGCAGCCCTAGTGTTGAGGTTTCGAGAGGCTACAGCTTC. Its protein product is CASSPSVEVSRGYSF. The full variable domain, with the rest looked up from reference TRBV7-9 and TRBJ1-2, is DTGVSQNPRHKITKRGQNVTFRCDPISEHNRLYWYRQTLGQGPEFLTYFQNEAQLEKSRLLSDRFSAERPKGSFSTLEIQRTEQGDSAMYLCASSPSVEVSRGYSFGSGTRLTVV.

About this clonotype itself: Its ends do not fully match the called genes, so a read error is possible. The genes are TRBV29-1 and TRBJ2-2, with 10 bases matching TRBD2. This CDR3 has 15 residues. Germline assignment: CDR1 SQVTM and CDR2 ANQGSEA. CDR3 nucleotides: TGCACCGCTGGGACTAGCGCGGCGAACATCGGGGAGCTGTTTTTT. Protein: CTAGTSAANIGELFF.

This chain uses TRBV7-9 with TRBJ2-2; 8 nucleotides agree with TRBD1. This CDR3 spans 15 amino acids. Germline lookup yields CDR1 SEHNR and CDR2 FQNEAQ (reference sequence). In nucleotides, the CDR3 is TGTGTCAACAGACCGGGACAGGCGGGGACCGGGGAGCTGTTTTTT. As protein: CVNRPGQAGTGELFF.

The gene calls are TRBV29-1 and TRBJ2-1; D not resolved. V was trimmed by 3 bases and J by 6 bases, leaving 18 bases between them. In germline, CDR1 is SQVTM, CDR2 ANQGSEA. This CDR3 spans 15 amino acids. The CDR3 loop is CSVDISRASTNEQFF. The CDR3 DNA is TGCAGCGTTGATATTTCTAGGGCCAGTACCAATGAGCAGTTCTTC.

Note on this clonotype: Germline is not matched at one junction end, which may reflect a read error. The chain carries TRBV29-1 and TRBJ2-2; perhaps TRBD2 as D (6 bases). The length of the CDR3 is 15 residues. The germline gives CDR1 SQVTM, CDR2 ANQGSEA. The CDR3 DNA is TGCATCGTTGGGGCTAGCGCGGCGAACACCGGGGAACTGTTTTTT. The encoded protein is CIVGASAANTGELFF.

This clonotype showed up just a few times. At one end, the junction sequence differs from germline, possibly due to a read error. The chain is built from TRBV19 and TRBJ2-1, with no clear D. CDR3 size: 12 residues. Germline V CDR1 and CDR2: LNHDA, SQIVND (reference sequence). In nucleotides, the CDR3 is TGTGTCAGTAGTATCGCCAGCAGAGAGCAGTTCTTC. Its protein is CVSSIASREQFF. The variable domain in full, with the rest retrieved from reference TRBV19 and TRBJ2-1, is DGGITQSPKYLFRKEGQNVTLSCEQNLNHDAMYWYRQDPGQGLRLIYYSQIVNDFQKGDIAEGYSVSREKKESFPLTVTSAQKNPTAFYLCVSSIASREQFFGPGTRLTVL.

Of note for this clonotype: The junction departs from the called germline gene at one end, perhaps through a read error. This sequence joins TRBV4-2 and TRBJ1-4, with D unclear. The CDR3 is 13 amino acids. Germline V gene lookup returns CDR1 LGHNA and CDR2 YNFKEQ. Written as DNA, the CDR3 is TGTACCAGCAGCCAGCCCCACCGTAAAAATCTGTTTTTT. It translates to CTSSQPHRKNLFF.

For this clonotype: An end of the junction differs from the germline gene, which may be a read error. The chain carries TRBV20-1 and TRBJ2-1; D is possibly TRBD2 (6 bases). Germline V gene sequence: CDR1 DFQATT, CDR2 SNEGSKA (reference sequence). This CDR3 contains 15 residues. The CDR3 DNA reads as TGCGGTGCTAGGAGCGGAGCGGGCTCCTACAATGAGCAGTTCTTC. Translated: CGARSGAGSYNEQFF.

V is TRBV10-2 and J is TRBJ2-5, with 10 nucleotides matching TRBD2. The germline gives CDR1 WSHSY, CDR2 SAAADI. After removal of 5 bases from V and 2 bases from J, the junction contained 11 bases not matched to a gene. This CDR3 has 17 amino acids. CDR3 residues: CASSNGVAGGGQETQYF. The CDR3 DNA reads as TGCGCCAGCAGTAATGGAGTAGCGGGAGGAGGGCAAGAGACCCAGTACTTC.

As concerns this clonotype: At one end, the junction sequence differs from germline, possibly due to a read error. The V and J genes are TRBV6-1 and TRBJ2-1; D is tentatively TRBD1 or TRBD2 (5 bases each). CDR1 is MNHNS, CDR2 SASEGT, per germline. The CDR3 is 15 residues long. The CDR3 region has the DNA TGTGCCAGTACCGAGGGGCAGAGGGCCCACAATGACCAGTTCTTC. Its protein is CASTEGQRAHNDQFF.

As regards this clonotype: A much larger clone is a single base away; this may be a read error. The chain is built from TRBV5-1 and TRBJ2-7; D is uncertain. The germline V gene has CDR1 SGHRS and CDR2 YFSETQ. The CDR3 runs to 15 residues. CDR3 bases: TGCGCCGGCAGTCGAGGTCAAACGAGCTCCTACGAGCAGTGCTTC. Translating gives CAGSRGQTSSYEQCF.

About this clonotype itself: Lacking the conserved final phenylalanine or tryptophan, this CDR3 likely reflects a read error. The DNA is left out, because the CDR3 cannot be placed on it with certainty; the CDR3 is given as TCRdb lists it. The genes are TRBV29-1 and TRBJ2-3. The CDR3 is 16 residues long, ends included. Germline CDR1 SQVTM, CDR2 ANQGSEA. The chain's CDR3 is CGVAGVDGRSTDTQYV.

A note on this clonotype: The junction departs from germline at one end; a sequencing error may be responsible. The CDR3 region has the DNA TGCGCCAGCAGCCGGGCAGTTTCCTACGATCAGTACTTC. Translating gives CASSRAVSYDQYF. The chain combines TRBV4-3 with TRBJ2-7, with D hard to call. The CDR3 is made up of 13 amino acids. The germline V gene encodes CDR1 LGHNA and CDR2 YSLEER.